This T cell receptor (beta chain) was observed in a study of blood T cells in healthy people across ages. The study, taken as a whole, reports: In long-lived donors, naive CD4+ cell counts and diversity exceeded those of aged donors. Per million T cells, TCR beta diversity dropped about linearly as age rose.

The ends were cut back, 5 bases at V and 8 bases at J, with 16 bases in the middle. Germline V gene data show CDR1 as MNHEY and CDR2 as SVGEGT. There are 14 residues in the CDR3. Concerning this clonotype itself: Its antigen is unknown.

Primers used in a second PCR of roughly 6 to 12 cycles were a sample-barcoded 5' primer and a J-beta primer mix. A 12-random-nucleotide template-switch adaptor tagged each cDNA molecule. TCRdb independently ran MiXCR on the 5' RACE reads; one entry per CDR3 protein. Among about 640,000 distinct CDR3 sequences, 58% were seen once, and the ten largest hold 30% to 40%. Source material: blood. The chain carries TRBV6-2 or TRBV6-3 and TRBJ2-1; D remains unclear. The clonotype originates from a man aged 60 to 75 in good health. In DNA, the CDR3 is TGTGCCAGCAGTGACCACACGGAGAGCGATGAGCAGTTCTTC. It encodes CASSDHTESDEQFF.